The rows below give T cell receptor beta chains drawn from one sample of a study of Ad26.COV2.S vaccination and SARS-CoV-2 variants. Assay: immunoSEQ multiplex PCR; the TCRdb copy retains only in-frame clones and omits some. The top ten hold 5.5% to 6% of the sample, which has some 190,000 clones, roughly 85% seen once. The specimen comprised peripheral blood, sampled after recovery from COVID-19. Receptor source: a human donor who had recovered from COVID-19. The CDR3 runs from the conserved cysteine through the conserved F or W. Fields, in order: clone size, J gene, V gene, D gene, CDR3 DNA, CDR3 protein. A D gene is named only where the DNA matches it firmly. Some rows mark clone size as missing; the rest say once, few, many or name a class of expanded clone.

>-|TRBJ2-7|TRBV4-1|-
TGCGCCAGCAGCCAAGAGAGGGTTCTCGAGCAGTACTTC
CASSQERVLEQYF
>few|TRBJ1-1|TRBV7-2|-
TGTGCCAGCAGCCTTACTCTGGGGACGGGGATTCTTGAAGCTTTCTTT
CASSLTLGTGILEAFF
>-|TRBJ1-2|TRBV7-6|TRBD1
TGTGCCAGCAGCCCCATTGGACAGGCACGCGGCTACACCTTC
CASSPIGQARGYTF
>-|TRBJ1-1|TRBV11-3|-
TGTGCCAGCAGCTTAGAGGGGAGGAACACTGAAGCTTTCTTT
CASSLEGRNTEAFF
>-|TRBJ1-6|TRBV6-4|TRBD1
TGTGCCAGCAGCATCGACAGGGGAATTAATTCACCCCTCCACTTT
CASSIDRGINSPLHF
>-|TRBJ2-1|TRBV3-1/TRBV3-2|-
TGTGCCAGCAGCCCCCCCCCGGGGAATGAGCAGTTCTTC
CASSPPPGNEQFF
>-|TRBJ2-3|TRBV7-3|-
TGTGCCAGCAGCTTAATGGCGGTGGATACGCAGTATTTT
CASSLMAVDTQYF
>-|TRBJ2-3|TRBV6-5|-
TGTGCCAGCAGTTTCGAGGGAGGCACAGATACGCAGTATTTT
CASSFEGGTDTQYF
>-|TRBJ2-3|TRBV7-9|-
TGTGCCAGCAGCTCTACAGTAGACGATGATGGCACAGATACGCAGTATTTT
CASSSTVDDDGTDTQYF
>-|TRBJ1-5|TRBV5-8|-
TGTGCCAGCAGTACCCGAGGGACGGGCAATCAGCCCCAGCATTTT
CASSTRGTGNQPQHF
>-|TRBJ2-1|TRBV10-1|-
TGCGCCAGCAGTGAAGGGACGTCAGCCCATGAGCAGTTCTTC
CASSEGTSAHEQFF